This TCR beta chain is from a study of T cell responses to AZD1222 COVID-19 vaccine. With V trimmed by 3 bases and J by 5 bases, 14 bases remained unmatched. Germline lookup yields CDR1 SGDLS and CDR2 YYNGEE. The CDR3 is made up of 17 amino acids. Using immunoSEQ multiplex PCR, the repertoire was profiled, and TCRdb retains in-frame clones only, with some absent. Of about 100,000 clones listed, 88% were seen once; the top ten hold about 1.8%. The TCR comes from an adult in good health. The chain is built from TRBV9 and TRBJ2-5, with 9 bases that match TRBD1. The sequenced sample was peripheral blood, obtained on day 0 of AZD1222 vaccination. The CDR3 here is CASSAHILTGGSETQYF. CDR3 sequence (DNA): TGTGCCAGCAGCGCCCATATACTCACAGGGGGCTCGGAGACCCAGTACTTC.